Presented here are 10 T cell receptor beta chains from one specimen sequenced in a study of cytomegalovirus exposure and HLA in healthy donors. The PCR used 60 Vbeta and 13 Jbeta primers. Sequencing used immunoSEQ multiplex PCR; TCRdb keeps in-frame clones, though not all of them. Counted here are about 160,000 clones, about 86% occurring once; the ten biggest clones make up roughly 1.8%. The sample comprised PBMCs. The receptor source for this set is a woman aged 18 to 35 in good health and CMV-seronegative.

CDR3 DNA: TGTGCCAGCAGCTTGACCGGACTGGACTCATATACGCAGTATTTT. As protein: CASSLTGLDSYTQYF. The genes are TRBV5-6 and TRBJ2-3; D is perhaps TRBD2 (5 bases). With 1 base removed from V and 7 bases from J, the gap between germline ends came to 16 bases. The germline V gene has CDR1 SGHDT and CDR2 YYEEEE. This CDR3 region has 15 residues.

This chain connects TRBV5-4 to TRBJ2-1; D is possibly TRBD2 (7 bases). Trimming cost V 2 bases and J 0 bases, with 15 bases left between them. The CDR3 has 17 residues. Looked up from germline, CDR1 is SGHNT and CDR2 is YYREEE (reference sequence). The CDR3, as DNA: TGTGCCAGCAGCTTTGGGGGGGCGGGGAACTCCTACAATGAGCAGTTCTTC. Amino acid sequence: CASSFGGAGNSYNEQFF.

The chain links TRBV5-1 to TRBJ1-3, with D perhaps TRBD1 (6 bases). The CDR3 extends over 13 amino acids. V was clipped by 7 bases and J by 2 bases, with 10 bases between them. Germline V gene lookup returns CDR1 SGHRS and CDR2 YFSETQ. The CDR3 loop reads CASAEGAGNTIYF. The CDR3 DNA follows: TGCGCCAGCGCCGAGGGGGCTGGAAACACCATATATTTT.

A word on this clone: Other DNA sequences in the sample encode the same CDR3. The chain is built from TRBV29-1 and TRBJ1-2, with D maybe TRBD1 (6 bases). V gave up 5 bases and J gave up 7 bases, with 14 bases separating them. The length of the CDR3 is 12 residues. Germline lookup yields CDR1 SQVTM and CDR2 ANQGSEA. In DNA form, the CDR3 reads TGCAGCGTTCGGAACCACAGGGCTGGCTACACCTTC. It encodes CSVRNHRAGYTF. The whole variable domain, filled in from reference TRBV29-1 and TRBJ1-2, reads SAVISQKPSRDICQRGTSLTIQCQVDSQVTMMFWYRQQPGQSLTLIATANQGSEATYESGFVIDKFPISRPNLTFSTLTVSNMSPEDSSIYLCSVRNHRAGYTFGSGTRLTVV.

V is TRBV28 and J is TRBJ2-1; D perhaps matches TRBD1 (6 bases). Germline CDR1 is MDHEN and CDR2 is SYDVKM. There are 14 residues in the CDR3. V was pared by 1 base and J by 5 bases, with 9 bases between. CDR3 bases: TGTGCCAGCAGTTTATACAAGGGGGACAATGAGCAGTTCTTC. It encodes CASSLYKGDNEQFF.

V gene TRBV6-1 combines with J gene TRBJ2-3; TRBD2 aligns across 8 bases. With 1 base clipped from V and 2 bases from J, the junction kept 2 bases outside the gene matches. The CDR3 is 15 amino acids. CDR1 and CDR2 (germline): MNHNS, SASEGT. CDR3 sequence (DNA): TGTGCCAGCAGTGAAGGTAGCGGGATCACAGATACGCAGTATTTT. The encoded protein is CASSEGSGITDTQYF.

The CDR3 here is CASSLGGPWDINEKLFF. CDR3 nucleotide sequence: TGTGCCAGCAGCTTAGGGGGGCCGTGGGACATTAATGAAAAACTGTTTTTT. The J gene is TRBJ1-4, the V gene TRBV13, with D possibly being TRBD1 (6 bases). CDR1 PRHDT and CDR2 FYEKMQ come from the germline V gene (reference sequence). The CDR3 consists of 17 residues. Trimming shortened V by 0 bases and J by 4 bases, and 15 bases separated the two germline ends.

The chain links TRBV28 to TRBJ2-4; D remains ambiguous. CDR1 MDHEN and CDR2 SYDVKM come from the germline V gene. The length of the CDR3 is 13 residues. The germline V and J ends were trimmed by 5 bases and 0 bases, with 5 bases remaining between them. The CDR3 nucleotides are TGTGCCAGCAGTCCTTTAGCCAAAAACATTCAGTACTTC. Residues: CASSPLAKNIQYF.

CDR3 residues: CASRLGLAGYEQYF. CDR3 DNA: TGTGCCAGCAGATTGGGACTAGCGGGATACGAGCAGTACTTC. This chain joins TRBV2 and TRBJ2-7, with 13 bases that match TRBD2. Trimming cost V 6 bases and J 4 bases; bases outside gene matches: 3. Germline loops: CDR1 SNHLY, CDR2 FYNNEI. The CDR3 spans 14 residues.

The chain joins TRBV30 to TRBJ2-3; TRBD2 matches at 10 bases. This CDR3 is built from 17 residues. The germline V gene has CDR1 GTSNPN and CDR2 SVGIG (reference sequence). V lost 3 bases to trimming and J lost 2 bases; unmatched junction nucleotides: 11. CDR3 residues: CAWSHTRLAGVTDTQYF. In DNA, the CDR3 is TGTGCCTGGAGCCATACCAGGCTAGCGGGGGTCACAGATACGCAGTATTTT.